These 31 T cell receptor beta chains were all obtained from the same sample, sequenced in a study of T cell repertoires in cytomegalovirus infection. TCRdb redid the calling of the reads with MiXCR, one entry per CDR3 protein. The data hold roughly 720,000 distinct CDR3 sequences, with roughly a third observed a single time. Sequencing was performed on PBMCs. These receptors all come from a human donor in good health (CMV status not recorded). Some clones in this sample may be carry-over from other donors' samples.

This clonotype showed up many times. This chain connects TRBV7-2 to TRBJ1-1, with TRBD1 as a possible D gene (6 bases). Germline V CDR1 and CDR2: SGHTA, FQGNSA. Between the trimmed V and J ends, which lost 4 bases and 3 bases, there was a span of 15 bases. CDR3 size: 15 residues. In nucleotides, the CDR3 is TGTGCCAGCAGCTCTAACAGGGTTTGGGACACTGAAGCTTTCTTT. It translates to CASSSNRVWDTEAFF.

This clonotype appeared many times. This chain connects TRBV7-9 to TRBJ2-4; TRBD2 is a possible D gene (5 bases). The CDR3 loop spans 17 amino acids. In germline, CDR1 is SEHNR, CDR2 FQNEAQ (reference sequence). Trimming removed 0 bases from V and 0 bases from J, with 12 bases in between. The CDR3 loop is CASSLASAGVAKNIQYF. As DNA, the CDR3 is TGTGCCAGCAGCTTAGCATCGGCGGGTGTAGCCAAAAACATTCAGTACTTC. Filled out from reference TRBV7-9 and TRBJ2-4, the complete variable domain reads DTGVSQNPRHKITKRGQNVTFRCDPISEHNRLYWYRQTLGQGPEFLTYFQNEAQLEKSRLLSDRFSAERPKGSFSTLEIQRTEQGDSAMYLCASSLASAGVAKNIQYFGAGTRLSVL.

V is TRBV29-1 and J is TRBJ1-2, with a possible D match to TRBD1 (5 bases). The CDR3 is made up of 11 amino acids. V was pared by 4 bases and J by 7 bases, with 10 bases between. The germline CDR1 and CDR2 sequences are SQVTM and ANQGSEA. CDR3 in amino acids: CSVGGGVGYTF. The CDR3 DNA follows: TGCAGCGTTGGGGGGGGAGTTGGCTACACCTTC.

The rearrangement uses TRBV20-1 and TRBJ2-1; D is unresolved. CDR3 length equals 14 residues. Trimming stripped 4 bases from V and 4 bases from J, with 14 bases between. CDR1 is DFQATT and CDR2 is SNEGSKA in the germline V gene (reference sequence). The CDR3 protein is CSATAARRYNEQFF. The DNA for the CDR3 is TGCAGTGCTACGGCCGCTAGGAGATACAATGAGCAGTTCTTC.

For the CDR3, the DNA is TGCGCCAGCAGCCAGGACAGAACGGTTTCACCCCTCCACTTT. Protein: CASSQDRTVSPLHF. The rearrangement links TRBV10-1 to TRBJ1-6, with D possibly matching TRBD1 (6 bases). Germline CDR1 and CDR2: WNHNN and SYGVQD (reference sequence). The CDR3 is 14 residues long. V was clipped by 6 bases and J by 9 bases, with 15 bases between them.

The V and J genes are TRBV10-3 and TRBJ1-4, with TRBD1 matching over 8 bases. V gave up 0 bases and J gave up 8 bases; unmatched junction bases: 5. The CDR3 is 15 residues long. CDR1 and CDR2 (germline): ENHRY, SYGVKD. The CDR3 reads CAISESPGTGEKLFF. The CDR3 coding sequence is TGTGCCATCAGTGAGTCCCCCGGGACAGGAGAAAAACTGTTTTTT.

The CDR3 region has the DNA TGTGCCAGCAGCTTTACAGGGGCCACTTACTCTGGGGCCAACGTCCTGACTTTC. Its translation is CASSFTGATYSGANVLTF. The rearrangement links TRBV7-9 to TRBJ2-6; TRBD1 matches 7 bases. Germline lookup yields CDR1 SEHNR and CDR2 FQNEAQ (reference sequence). V was clipped by 3 bases and J by 0 bases; unmatched bases: 8. The CDR3 totals 18 residues. The full variable domain, its missing parts supplied by reference TRBV7-9 and TRBJ2-6, is DTGVSQNPRHKITKRGQNVTFRCDPISEHNRLYWYRQTLGQGPEFLTYFQNEAQLEKSRLLSDRFSAERPKGSFSTLEIQRTEQGDSAMYLCASSFTGATYSGANVLTFGAGSRLTVL.

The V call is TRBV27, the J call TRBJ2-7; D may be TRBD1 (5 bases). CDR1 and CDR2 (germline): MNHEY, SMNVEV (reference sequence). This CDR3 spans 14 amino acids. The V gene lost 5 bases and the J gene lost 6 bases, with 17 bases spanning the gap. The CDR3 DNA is TGTGCCAGCAGTGCCACAGGTTTCCGAGGCGAGCAGTACTTC. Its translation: CASSATGFRGEQYF.

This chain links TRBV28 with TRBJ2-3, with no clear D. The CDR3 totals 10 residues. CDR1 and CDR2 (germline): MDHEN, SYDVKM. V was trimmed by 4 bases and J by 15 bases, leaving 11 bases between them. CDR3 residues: CASSSVSFYF. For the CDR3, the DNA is TGTGCCAGCAGTTCGGTCTCTTTCTATTTT.

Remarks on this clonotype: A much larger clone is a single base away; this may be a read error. The CDR3 spells CASSLGFGCKNIQYF. For the CDR3, the DNA is TGTGCCAGCAGTTTGGGCTTCGGGTGTAAAAACATTCAGTACTTC. The chain is built from TRBV7-2 and TRBJ2-4, with D uncertain. Germline V gene data show CDR1 as SGHTA and CDR2 as FQGNSA. The ends were cut back, 6 bases at V and 4 bases at J, with 16 bases in the middle. The CDR3 contains 15 residues.

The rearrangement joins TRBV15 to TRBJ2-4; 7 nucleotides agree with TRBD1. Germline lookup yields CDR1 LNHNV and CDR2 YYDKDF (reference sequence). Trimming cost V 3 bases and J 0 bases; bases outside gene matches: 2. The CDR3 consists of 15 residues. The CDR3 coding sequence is TGTGCCACCAGCAGGACAGGGTTAGCCAAAAACATTCAGTACTTC. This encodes CATSRTGLAKNIQYF.

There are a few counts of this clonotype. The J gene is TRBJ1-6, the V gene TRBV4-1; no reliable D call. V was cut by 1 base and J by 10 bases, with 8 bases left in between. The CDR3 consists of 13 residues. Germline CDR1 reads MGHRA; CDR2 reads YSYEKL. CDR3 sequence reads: CASSQGRASPLHF. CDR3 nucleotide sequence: TGCGCCAGCAGCCAAGGACGGGCCTCACCCCTCCACTTT.

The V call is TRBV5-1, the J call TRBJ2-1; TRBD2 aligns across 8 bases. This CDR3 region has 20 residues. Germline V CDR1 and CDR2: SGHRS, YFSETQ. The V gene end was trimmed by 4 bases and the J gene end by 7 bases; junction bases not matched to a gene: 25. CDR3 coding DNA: TGCGCCAGCAGCCCCACCCTCCGGAGCGGGAGAAGAGTCAGTTTAAATGAGCAGTTCTTC. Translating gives CASSPTLRSGRRVSLNEQFF.

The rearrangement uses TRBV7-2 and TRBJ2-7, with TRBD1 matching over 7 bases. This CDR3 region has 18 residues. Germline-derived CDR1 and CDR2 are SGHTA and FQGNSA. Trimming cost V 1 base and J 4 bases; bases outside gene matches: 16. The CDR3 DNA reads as TGTGCCAGCAGCTTAGGATCTTCGGTTACGACAGGGCGATACGAGCAGTACTTC. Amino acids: CASSLGSSVTTGRYEQYF.

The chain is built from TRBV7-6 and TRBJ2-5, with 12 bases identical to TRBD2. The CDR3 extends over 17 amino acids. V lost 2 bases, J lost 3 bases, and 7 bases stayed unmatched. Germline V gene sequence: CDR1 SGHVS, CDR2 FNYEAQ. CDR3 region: CASSLSTSGGREETQYF. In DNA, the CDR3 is TGTGCCAGCAGCTTATCTACTAGCGGGGGGAGGGAAGAGACCCAGTACTTC.

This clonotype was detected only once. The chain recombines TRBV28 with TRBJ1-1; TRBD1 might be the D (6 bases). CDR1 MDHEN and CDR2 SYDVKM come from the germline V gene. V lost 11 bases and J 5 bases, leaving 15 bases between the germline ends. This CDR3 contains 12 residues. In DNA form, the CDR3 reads TGTGCCCTGGGGGGCCGTAGGACTGAAGCTTTCTTT. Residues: CALGGRRTEAFF.

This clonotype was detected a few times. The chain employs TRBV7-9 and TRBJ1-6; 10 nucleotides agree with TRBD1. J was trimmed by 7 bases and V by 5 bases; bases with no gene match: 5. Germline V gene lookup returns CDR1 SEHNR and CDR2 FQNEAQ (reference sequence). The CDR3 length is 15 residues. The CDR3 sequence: CASSARTGGNSPLHF. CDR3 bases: TGTGCCAGCAGCGCCCGGACAGGGGGGAATTCACCCCTCCACTTT.

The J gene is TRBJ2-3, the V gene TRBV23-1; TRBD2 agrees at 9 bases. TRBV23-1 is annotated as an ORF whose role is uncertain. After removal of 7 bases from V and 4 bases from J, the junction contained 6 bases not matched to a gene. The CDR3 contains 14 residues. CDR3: CASKLGLAPDTQYF. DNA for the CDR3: TGCGCCAGCAAACTTGGACTAGCGCCAGATACGCAGTATTTT.

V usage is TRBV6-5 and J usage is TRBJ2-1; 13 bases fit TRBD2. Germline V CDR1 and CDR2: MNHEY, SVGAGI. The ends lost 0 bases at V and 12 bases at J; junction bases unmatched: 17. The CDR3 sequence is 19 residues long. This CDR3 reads CASSYSDPTSGRAPWGQFF. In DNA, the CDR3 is TGTGCCAGCAGTTACTCGGACCCAACTAGCGGGAGGGCCCCGTGGGGGCAGTTCTTC.

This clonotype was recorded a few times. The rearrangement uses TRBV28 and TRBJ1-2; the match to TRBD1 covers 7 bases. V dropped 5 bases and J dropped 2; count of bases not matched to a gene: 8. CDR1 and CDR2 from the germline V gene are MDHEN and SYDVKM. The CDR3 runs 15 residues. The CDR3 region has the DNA TGTGCCAGCAGTGCTTACAGGGGAACAAACTATGGCTACACCTTC. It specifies CASSAYRGTNYGYTF.

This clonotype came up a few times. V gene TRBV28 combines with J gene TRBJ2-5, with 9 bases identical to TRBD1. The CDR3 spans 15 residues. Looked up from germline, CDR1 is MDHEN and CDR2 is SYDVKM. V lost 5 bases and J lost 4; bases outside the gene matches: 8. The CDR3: CASSGTGSVSETQYF. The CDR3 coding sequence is TGTGCCAGCAGTGGGACAGGGTCAGTCTCAGAGACCCAGTACTTC.

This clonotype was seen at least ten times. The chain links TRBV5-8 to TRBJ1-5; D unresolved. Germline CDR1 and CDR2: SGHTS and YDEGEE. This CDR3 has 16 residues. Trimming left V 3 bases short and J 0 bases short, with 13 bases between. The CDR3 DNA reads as TGTGCCAGCAGCTCCCCTGACATGTATAGCAATCAGCCCCAGCATTTT. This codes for CASSSPDMYSNQPQHF.

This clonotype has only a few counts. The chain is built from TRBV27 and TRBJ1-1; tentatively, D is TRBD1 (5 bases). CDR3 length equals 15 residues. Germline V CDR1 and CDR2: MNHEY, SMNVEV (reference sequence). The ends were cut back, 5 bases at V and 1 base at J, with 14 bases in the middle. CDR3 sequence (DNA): TGTGCCAGCAGTCCCTTTGGGGCTTCGAACACTGAAGCTTTCTTT. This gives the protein CASSPFGASNTEAFF.

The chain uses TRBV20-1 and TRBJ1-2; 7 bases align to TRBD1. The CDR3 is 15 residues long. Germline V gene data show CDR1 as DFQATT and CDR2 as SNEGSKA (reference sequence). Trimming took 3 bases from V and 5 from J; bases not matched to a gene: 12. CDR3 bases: TGCAGTGCTAGTACACCGAAGGGGGCTTTGTATGGCTACACCTTC. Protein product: CSASTPKGALYGYTF.

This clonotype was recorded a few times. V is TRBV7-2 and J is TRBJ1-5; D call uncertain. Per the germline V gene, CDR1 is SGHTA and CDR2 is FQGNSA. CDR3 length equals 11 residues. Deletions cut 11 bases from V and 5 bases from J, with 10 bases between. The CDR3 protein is CAPGPHQPQHF. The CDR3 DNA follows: TGTGCCCCCGGCCCCCATCAGCCCCAGCATTTT.

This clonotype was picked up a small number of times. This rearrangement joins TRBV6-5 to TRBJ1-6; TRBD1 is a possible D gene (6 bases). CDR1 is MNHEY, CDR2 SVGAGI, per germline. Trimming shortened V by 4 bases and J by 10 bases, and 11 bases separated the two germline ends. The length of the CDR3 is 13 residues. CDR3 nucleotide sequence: TGTGCCAGCAGTTCAGGGGAGAGGTCACCCCTCCACTTT. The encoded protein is CASSSGERSPLHF.

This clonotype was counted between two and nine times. CDR3 amino acids: CASSIVGGIYGYTF. The CDR3 DNA reads as TGTGCCAGCAGCATCGTGGGAGGGATCTATGGCTACACCTTC. The genes are TRBV7-2 and TRBJ1-2, with no clear D. The CDR3 spans 14 residues. Germline-derived CDR1 and CDR2 are SGHTA and FQGNSA. V was clipped by 5 bases and J by 4 bases, with 14 bases between them.

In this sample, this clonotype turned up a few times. CDR3: CASSSNPGRGPAHATSGNTIYF. For the CDR3, the DNA is TGTGCCAGCAGCTCGAACCCTGGCAGGGGTCCAGCCCATGCGACCTCTGGAAACACCATATATTTT. The V and J genes are TRBV28 and TRBJ1-3; a weak D match, TRBD1 (6 bases). Germline CDR1 and CDR2: MDHEN and SYDVKM. V was pared by 6 bases and J by 0 bases, with 33 bases between. The CDR3 is 22 amino acids.

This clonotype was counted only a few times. CDR3 in amino acids: CASSLDAGRTEAFF. The CDR3 bases are TGTGCCAGCAGCTTGGATGCTGGGAGGACTGAAGCTTTCTTT. The chain is built from TRBV5-6 and TRBJ1-1; D is undetermined. Germline CDR1 SGHDT, CDR2 YYEEEE. The CDR3 is 14 amino acids. Trimming shortened V by 0 bases and J by 5 bases, and 11 bases separated the two germline ends.

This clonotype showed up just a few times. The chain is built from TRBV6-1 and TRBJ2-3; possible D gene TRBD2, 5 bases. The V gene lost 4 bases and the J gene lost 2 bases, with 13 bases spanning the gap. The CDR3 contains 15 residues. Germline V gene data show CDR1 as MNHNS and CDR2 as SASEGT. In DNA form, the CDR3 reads TGTGCCAGCAGTGTTGAGGGTTTGGACACAGATACGCAGTATTTT. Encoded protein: CASSVEGLDTDTQYF.

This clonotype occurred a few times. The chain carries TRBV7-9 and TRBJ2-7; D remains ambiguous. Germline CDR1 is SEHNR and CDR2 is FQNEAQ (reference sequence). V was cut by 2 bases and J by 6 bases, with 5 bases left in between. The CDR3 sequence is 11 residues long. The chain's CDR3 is CASSLHGEQYF. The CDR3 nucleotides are TGTGCCAGCAGCTTACACGGCGAGCAGTACTTC.